Listed below are T cell receptor beta chains from one sample, sequenced in a study of cytomegalovirus exposure and HLA in healthy donors. Profiled with immunoSEQ multiplex PCR; TCRdb holds only in-frame clones, not every one. The sample comprises about 160,000 clones, 70% to 85% of which are singletons, and approximately 3.7% rests with the top ten. The specimen was PBMCs. The origin of the receptors is a man aged 25 to 40 in good health and CMV-seropositive. The CDR3 runs from the conserved cysteine through the conserved F or W. D genes are given only for firm matches.

cdr3_length v_call d_call cdr3_aa
13 TRBV27 - CASSLRSTGELFF
15 TRBV5-4 TRBD2 CASSLDQRGADTQYF
13 TRBV7-7 - CASSLGQYNEQFF
14 TRBV10-3 TRBD2 CATGGGPFSYEQYF
15 TRBV9 - CASSVVVAGAGELFF
14 TRBV27 - CASSLLVSWADQYF
14 TRBV6-4 - CASSSGTGSGTQYF
17 TRBV9 TRBD2 CASSVALGLAGGNEQFF
14 TRBV5-1 - CASSPNRAKNIQYF
13 TRBV30 TRBD1 CAWTGQPHTEAFF
13 TRBV2 - CASRRETRSPLHF
14 TRBV30 - CAWSLVLKADTQYF
13 TRBV19 TRBD2 CSLADSNTGELFF
14 TRBV28 - CASSKPTGKNEQFF
12 TRBV29-1 - CSVKEQNYGYTF
15 TRBV7-3 TRBD1 CASSLGTGEYYEQYF
14 TRBV6-5 TRBD1 CASSYSGTAVEAFF
14 TRBV12-5 TRBD1 CASGRTGAPGELFF
14 TRBV19 TRBD1 CARTRGRSGNTIYF
16 TRBV28 TRBD1 CASSQPPTGGYDEQYF
13 TRBV7-6 TRBD2 CASRRGGDGEQFF
15 TRBV7-2 TRBD2 CASSLAGGGLDTQYF
15 TRBV5-1 TRBD2 CASSWGLEGTDTQYF
14 TRBV7-9 TRBD1 CASSLADRGTEAFF
15 TRBV4-3 TRBD1 CASSQEWDSSDEQYF
15 TRBV5-1 TRBD2 CASSQAGGGTDTQYF
17 TRBV13 TRBD2 CASGFASGGVNTGELFF